This is a list of T cell receptor beta chains from one sample in a study of cytomegalovirus exposure and HLA in healthy donors. The table came from immunoSEQ multiplex PCR; TCRdb's copy has only in-frame clones and leaves some out. The data show more than 95,000 clones, roughly three quarters seen once. The sample taken for sequencing was PBMCs. All receptors come from a young man in good health and CMV-seropositive. Both conserved end residues are trimmed from each CDR3.

CDR3 protein | V gene
ASNRLGVTSYEQY | TRBV7-2
ASSLTGVNQPQH | TRBV6-1
ASSDRTSGSGETQY | TRBV19
ASSIGPLEHNEQF | TRBV19
ASSISGAGGAPLH | TRBV19
ASSSGYKREADTQY | TRBV5-1
ASWASDTDTQY | TRBV6-6
ASSLALAGREKLF | TRBV5-1
ASIRLGAGKTEAF | TRBV2
AWSGATETANEKLF | TRBV30
ASRFGGTLNTEAF | TRBV28
ASSLQGAALFGELF | TRBV5-1
ANKGGRNTIY | TRBV21-1
ASKRDRGTYEQY | TRBV19
ASSRTEGNTIY | TRBV6-1
ASSEYETKY | TRBV25-1
ASRTIVVVHTEAF | TRBV19